This is a list of T cell receptor beta chains from one sample in a study of T cell responses to AZD1222 COVID-19 vaccine. Only in-frame clones appear in the TCRdb table, and some are missing; sequencing was by immunoSEQ multiplex PCR. Of about 130,000 clones in the sample, just over 90% were seen once. The material sequenced was peripheral blood, taken on day 0 of AZD1222 vaccination. The origin of the receptors is an adult in good health. CDR3s include the opening cysteine and the closing phenylalanine or tryptophan. Each record gives: clone size, J gene, D gene, V gene, CDR3 DNA, CDR3 protein. A D gene is named only where the DNA matches it firmly. Not all rows give a size; the values are once, few, many and, for expanded clones, a class.

-	TRBJ2-7	TRBD1	TRBV10-3	TGTGCCACAGGACAGGGAATCTACGAGCAGTACTTC	CATGQGIYEQYF
-	TRBJ1-2	TRBD1	TRBV2	TGTGCCACGGGGGGGACAGACTATGGCTACACCTTC	CATGGTDYGYTF
-	TRBJ2-6	-	TRBV27	TGTGCCAGCAGTTTATCCCCAGGTACCGGGGCCAACGTCCTGACTTTC	CASSLSPGTGANVLTF
-	TRBJ2-6	-	TRBV7-2	TGTGCCAGCTCGGGGGCAGGGTCTAGCTCTGGGGCCAACGTCCTGACTTTC	CASSGAGSSSGANVLTF
-	TRBJ2-5	TRBD2	TRBV24-1	TGTGCCACCAGTGTAGGCGGGGGACAAGAGACCCAGTACTTC	CATSVGGGQETQYF
-	TRBJ1-5	-	TRBV12-3/TRBV12-4	TGTGCCAGCAGTTTCGAAGTTCAGCCCCAGCATTTT	CASSFEVQPQHF
-	TRBJ2-7	-	TRBV3-1/TRBV3-2	TGTGCCAGCAGCCAGTCTTGGGACACATCCTACGAGCAGTACTTC	CASSQSWDTSYEQYF
-	TRBJ1-1	-	TRBV4-2	TGTGCCAGCAGCCAAGTCTTAGGGAACACTGAAGCTTTCTTT	CASSQVLGNTEAFF
-	TRBJ2-3	TRBD2	TRBV7-9	TGTGCCAGCAGCTTAGTAGTTAGCGGGTACACAGATACGCAGTATTTT	CASSLVVSGYTDTQYF
-	TRBJ2-7	-	TRBV12-5	TGTGCTAGTGGTTTGACTAACTCCTACGAGCAGTACTTC	CASGLTNSYEQYF
-	TRBJ1-5	-	TRBV30	TGTGCCTGGAGTGCCGGACAGCTAAATCAGCCCCAGCATTTT	CAWSAGQLNQPQHF
-	TRBJ1-2	-	TRBV25-1	TGTGCCAGCAGTGACCTGGGGTATGGCTACACCTTC	CASSDLGYGYTF
few	TRBJ2-7	-	TRBV7-9	TGTGCCAGCAGCTTAGCGGGCTTGCCTTACGAGCAGTACTTC	CASSLAGLPYEQYF
-	TRBJ1-4	-	TRBV2	TGTGCCAGCAGTGAGTGGGGCCCTGAAAAACTGTTTTTT	CASSEWGPEKLFF
few	TRBJ2-7	-	TRBV4-3	TGCGCCAGCAGCCTTACTTTGGGGGGCCACGAGCAGTACTTC	CASSLTLGGHEQYF
-	TRBJ1-2	TRBD1	TRBV29-1	TGCAGCGTTCAGTCAGGGGGCTACGGCTACACCTTC	CSVQSGGYGYTF
-	TRBJ1-2	-	TRBV13	TGTGCCAGCAGCTTGGTGGGGGCCTCCAACTATGGCTACACCTTC	CASSLVGASNYGYTF
-	TRBJ1-5	-	TRBV6-2/TRBV6-3	TGTGCCAGCAGTTACCCTCCCGGGGAGCCCCAGCATTTT	CASSYPPGEPQHF
-	TRBJ1-1	-	TRBV28	TGTGCCACCAATTCATTCACTGAAGCTTTCTTT	CATNSFTEAFF
-	TRBJ2-7	TRBD1	TRBV7-2	TGTGCCAGCAGCTTAGGGGACAGGGGTTATTACGAGCAGTACTTC	CASSLGDRGYYEQYF
-	TRBJ1-6	-	TRBV4-3	TGCGCCAGCAGCCACCACATCACCTTGGACTATAATTCACCCCTCCACTTT	CASSHHITLDYNSPLHF
-	TRBJ1-1	-	TRBV6-5	TGTGCCAGCACCACGCAGGGTGGGCACACTGAAGCTTTCTTT	CASTTQGGHTEAFF
-	TRBJ2-7	TRBD1	TRBV6-5	TGTGCCAGCAGTCGGGACAGAGCTTACGAGCAGTACTTC	CASSRDRAYEQYF
-	TRBJ1-1	-	TRBV5-8	TGTGCCAGCAGCTTACAACAGGGGAACACTGAAGCTTTCTTT	CASSLQQGNTEAFF
-	TRBJ2-7	-	TRBV5-6	TGTGCCAGCAGCTTGGGTGACGGTATCTACGAGCAGTACTTC	CASSLGDGIYEQYF
-	TRBJ2-3	TRBD1	TRBV9	TGTGCCAGCAGCCACCGACAGGGGGCATTAGCAGATACGCAGTATTTT	CASSHRQGALADTQYF
-	TRBJ1-2	-	TRBV5-4	TGTGCCAGCACCCAAACGACCGAAAACGGGCGGAGCTACACCTTC	CASTQTTENGRSYTF
-	TRBJ1-4	-	TRBV4-3	TGCGCCAGCAGCCAGGTACTCCGGGGACCAGAACTCAAACTGTTTTTT	CASSQVLRGPELKLFF
-	TRBJ2-6	-	TRBV30	TGTGCCTGGAGGTCTGGGGCCAACGTCCTGACTTTC	CAWRSGANVLTF
-	TRBJ1-5	TRBD1	TRBV28	TGTGCCAGCAATACGGGACAGGGTATTCAGCCCCAGCATTTT	CASNTGQGIQPQHF
-	TRBJ2-3	-	TRBV6-2/TRBV6-3	TGTGCCAGCAGTTACTCGAAAGCAGATACGCAGTATTTT	CASSYSKADTQYF
-	TRBJ1-2	TRBD1	TRBV28	TGTGCCAGCAGTTCCTCCCAGACAGGGGACTATGGCTACACCTTC	CASSSSQTGDYGYTF
-	TRBJ2-7	-	TRBV27	TGTGCCAGCAGTTTTACCTTTAAGGGAGGACGGTCCTACGAGCAGTACTTC	CASSFTFKGGRSYEQYF
-	TRBJ2-1	TRBD1	TRBV6-9	TGTGCCAGCACCTCGGACAGGGGAGGTGAGCAGTTCTTC	CASTSDRGGEQFF
few	TRBJ1-5	-	TRBV30	TGTGCCTGGAGTCAGGGTCTTAGCAATCAGCCCCAGCATTTT	CAWSQGLSNQPQHF
-	TRBJ2-7	-	TRBV28	TGTGCCAGCAGTTTGAAAGGTAGCACCTACGAGCAGTACTTC	CASSLKGSTYEQYF
-	TRBJ2-5	-	TRBV3-1/TRBV3-2	TGTGCCAGCAGCCAAGGTCCCGCGGGGAGGCAAGAGACCCAGTACTTC	CASSQGPAGRQETQYF
-	TRBJ2-7	-	TRBV5-8	TGTGCCAGCAGCTTTTTGGGGGTAACGGCTCGAGAGCAGTACTTC	CASSFLGVTAREQYF
-	TRBJ2-1	TRBD1	TRBV27	TGTGCCAGCAGTCCACGACAGGGAAGGCAGTTCTTC	CASSPRQGRQFF
-	TRBJ1-2	TRBD1	TRBV28	TGTGCCAGCAGTTTAGATGGGACAGGCAATGGCTACACCTTC	CASSLDGTGNGYTF
once	TRBJ2-6	-	TRBV2	TGTGCCAGCACTGAGGGTTATGGGGCCAACGTCCTGACTTTC	CASTEGYGANVLTF
-	TRBJ1-2	-	TRBV3-1/TRBV3-2	TGTGCCAGCAGCCAACAGGGGTCCCGGCGTGGCTACACCTTC	CASSQQGSRRGYTF
-	TRBJ2-7	TRBD1	TRBV3-1/TRBV3-2	TGTGCCAGCAGCCAAGATCCCGGACAGGGGTACCACGAGCAGTACTTC	CASSQDPGQGYHEQYF
-	TRBJ1-6	-	TRBV30	TGTGCCTGGAGTCCAGGGGCGCCCCGCTATAATTCACCCCTCCACTTT	CAWSPGAPRYNSPLHF
-	TRBJ1-5	-	TRBV9	TGTGCCAGCAGCGTATCTGGGCACCCTGGAAATAGCAATCAGCCCCAGCATTTT	CASSVSGHPGNSNQPQHF
-	TRBJ1-4	-	TRBV5-1	TGCGCCAGCAGCTTGAGAGGGATGGAGGGCTTTAATGAAAAACTGTTTTTT	CASSLRGMEGFNEKLFF
once	TRBJ1-2	-	TRBV29-1	TGCAGCGTTGAAAAGGGGCGAACCTATGGCTACACCTTC	CSVEKGRTYGYTF
-	TRBJ2-1	TRBD2	TRBV5-1	TGCGCCAGCAGCTTGTTTGGCACGGGCGACGGGGGGGCCCTTAGTGAGCAGTTCTTC	CASSLFGTGDGGALSEQFF
-	TRBJ1-6	TRBD1	TRBV28	TGTGCCAGCAGTCCGACAGGGGGCGTACCCCTCCACTTT	CASSPTGGVPLHF
-	TRBJ2-5	-	TRBV2	TGTGCCAGCAGGTGGGCAGGTAGTCAAGAGACCCAGTACTTC	CASRWAGSQETQYF
-	TRBJ2-1	-	TRBV19	TGTGCCGCGGAGGGACACAATGAGCAGTTCTTC	CAAEGHNEQFF
-	TRBJ2-7	-	TRBV6-1	TGTGCCAGCAGTGAAGATCAGGGGGGTCCCTACGAGCAGTACTTC	CASSEDQGGPYEQYF
-	TRBJ2-5	-	TRBV5-6	TGTGCCAGCGGATCCTCCCTCTGGGGTAGACAAGAGACCCAGTACTTC	CASGSSLWGRQETQYF
-	TRBJ2-7	-	TRBV19	TGTGCCAGTAGTATAGGCACAGGGAGCGGATACGAGCAGTACTTC	CASSIGTGSGYEQYF
-	TRBJ1-3	-	TRBV5-1	TGCGCCAGCAGCTTCTCAGGGGCCCCTGGAAACACCATATATTTT	CASSFSGAPGNTIYF
-	TRBJ1-3	TRBD1	TRBV28	TGTGCCAGCAGCCTGGACAGGGCCGGAAACACCATATATTTT	CASSLDRAGNTIYF
medium-sized	TRBJ2-5	-	TRBV5-6	TGTGCCAGCAGCTTGGCTGGGGCTCAAGAGACCCAGTACTTC	CASSLAGAQETQYF
-	TRBJ1-1	-	TRBV19	TGTGCCAGTAGTCACGGCCGCACTGAAGCTTTCTTT	CASSHGRTEAFF
-	TRBJ1-2	TRBD1	TRBV4-3	TGCGCCAGCAGCCAAGAAGGCAGGGGGTTTGGCTACACCTTC	CASSQEGRGFGYTF
-	TRBJ2-3	-	TRBV7-6	TGTGCCAGCAGCCCTGCCCGGGGAGATACGCAGTATTTT	CASSPARGDTQYF